A selection of T cell receptor beta chains follows, all from one sample in a study of beta chain features in type 1 diabetes. The data were produced by immunoSEQ multiplex PCR, yet TCRdb's version contains in-frame clones alone and is incomplete. Of 350,000 to 400,000 clones listed, approximately 15% are singletons. Sequenced material: naive CD4+ T cells from blood. The receptor set was obtained from a woman aged 18-29 years in good health. Each CDR3 is given with its conserved first and last residue. A D gene is named only where the DNA matches it firmly. A row's size may be missing; if present it is once, few, many or a size class.

NA,NA,TRBJ2-2,TRBV30,TGTGCCTGGAGTATGGCAGGGAGGATCACCGGGGAGCTGTTTTTT,CAWSMAGRITGELFF
NA,NA,TRBJ1-5,TRBV28,TGTGCCAGCAGTAGGTCCGAGGGAAGGAGTCAGCCCCAGCATTTT,CASSRSEGRSQPQHF
NA,TRBD2,TRBJ2-1,TRBV14,TGTGCCAGCAGCCACTACTTGACTAGCGGGAGGGCCAATGAGCAGTTCTTC,CASSHYLTSGRANEQFF
few,NA,TRBJ2-7,TRBV11-2,TGTGCCAGCAGCTTAGAAAGGGGCTCCTACGAGCAGTACTTC,CASSLERGSYEQYF
NA,TRBD1,TRBJ2-5,TRBV11-2,TGTGCCAGCAGCATGGGACAGGGTGGAGAGACCCAGTACTTC,CASSMGQGGETQYF
NA,TRBD1,TRBJ2-7,TRBV2,TGTGCCAGCAGTGATATTGGACAGGGGCTCTACGAGCAGTACTTC,CASSDIGQGLYEQYF
NA,NA,TRBJ1-5,TRBV6-6,TGTGCCAGCAGTTACCCGGATCAGCCCCAGCATTTT,CASSYPDQPQHF
few,TRBD1,TRBJ2-1,TRBV9,TGTGCCAGCAGCACTCGACAGGGGGTGAATGAGCAGTTCTTC,CASSTRQGVNEQFF
NA,NA,TRBJ2-7,TRBV29-1,TGCAGCGTTGGGCAGGAGGGTTACGAGCAGTACTTC,CSVGQEGYEQYF
NA,NA,TRBJ2-5,TRBV7-2,TGTGCCAGCAGCTTGGGGGGCCAAGAGACCCAGTACTTC,CASSLGGQETQYF
few,TRBD1,TRBJ1-2,TRBV2,TGTGCCAGCAGTCAACAGGGGGCTAACTATGGCTACACCTTC,CASSQQGANYGYTF
NA,NA,TRBJ1-1,TRBV15,TGTGCCACCAAACGGGTGAACACTGAAGCTTTCTTT,CATKRVNTEAFF
NA,NA,TRBJ1-2,TRBV7-8,TGTGCCAGCAGCTTCGGCTATGGCTACACCTTC,CASSFGYGYTF
few,TRBD2,TRBJ2-1,TRBV29-1,TGCAGCGTTGAACACGGAGCGGGAGTCAGTGGATCGCGGGTCTACAATGAGCAGTTCTTC,CSVEHGAGVSGSRVYNEQFF
few,NA,TRBJ2-1,TRBV4-1,TGCGCCAGCAGCCAAGATACCAGGCTTGAGCAGTTCTTC,CASSQDTRLEQFF
NA,TRBD2,TRBJ2-1,TRBV19,TGTGCCAGTAGTCCCCTAAATGAACTAGCGGGAAGGAAGGGTGGGCAGTTCTTC,CASSPLNELAGRKGGQFF
few,TRBD2,TRBJ2-5,TRBV5-6,TGTGCCAGCAGCTCTCTCGGGAGGCGAGAGACCCAGTACTTC,CASSSLGRRETQYF
few,NA,TRBJ2-7,TRBV2,TGTGCCAGCCTTGACCCGGCGACAGTCAAGTTTCGCGAGCAGTACTTC,CASLDPATVKFREQYF
NA,NA,TRBJ1-5,TRBV6-1,TGTGCCAGCAGTGAAGCGCCTGGGGGGGGCTGGGGCAATCAGCCCCAGCATTTT,CASSEAPGGGWGNQPQHF
NA,NA,TRBJ2-1,TRBV11-1,TGTGCCAGCGCCGACCCGGGGTCGCCTGAGCAGTTCTTC,CASADPGSPEQFF
NA,TRBD2,TRBJ2-2,TRBV19,TGTGCCAGTAACCCTTTAGCGGGGTCAAACACCGGGGAGCTGTTTTTT,CASNPLAGSNTGELFF